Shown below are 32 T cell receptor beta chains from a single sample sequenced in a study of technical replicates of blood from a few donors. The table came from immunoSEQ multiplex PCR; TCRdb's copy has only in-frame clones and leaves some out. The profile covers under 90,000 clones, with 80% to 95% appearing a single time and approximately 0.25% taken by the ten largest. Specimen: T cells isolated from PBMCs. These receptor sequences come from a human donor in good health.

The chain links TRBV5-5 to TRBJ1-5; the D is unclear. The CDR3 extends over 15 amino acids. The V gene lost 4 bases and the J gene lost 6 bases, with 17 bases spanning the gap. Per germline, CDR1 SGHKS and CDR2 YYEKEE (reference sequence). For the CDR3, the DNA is TGTGCCAGCAGCGTTGACATCAATAACGCTCAGCCCCAGCATTTT. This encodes CASSVDINNAQPQHF.

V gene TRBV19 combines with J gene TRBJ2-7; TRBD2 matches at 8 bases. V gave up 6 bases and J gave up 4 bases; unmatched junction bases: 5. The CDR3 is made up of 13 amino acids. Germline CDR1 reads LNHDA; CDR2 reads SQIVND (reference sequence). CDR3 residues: CASSGTSRYEQYF. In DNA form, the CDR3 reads TGTGCCAGTAGCGGGACTAGTCGGTACGAGCAGTACTTC. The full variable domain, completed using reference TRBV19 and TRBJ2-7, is DGGITQSPKYLFRKEGQNVTLSCEQNLNHDAMYWYRQDPGQGLRLIYYSQIVNDFQKGDIAEGYSVSREKKESFPLTVTSAQKNPTAFYLCASSGTSRYEQYFGPGTRLTVT.

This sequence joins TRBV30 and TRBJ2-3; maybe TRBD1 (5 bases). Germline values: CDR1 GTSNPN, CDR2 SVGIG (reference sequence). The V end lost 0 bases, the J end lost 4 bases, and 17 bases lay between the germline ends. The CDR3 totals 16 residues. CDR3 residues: CAWSVTLVGPPDTQYF. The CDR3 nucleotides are TGTGCCTGGAGTGTTACTCTGGTGGGGCCGCCAGATACGCAGTATTTT.

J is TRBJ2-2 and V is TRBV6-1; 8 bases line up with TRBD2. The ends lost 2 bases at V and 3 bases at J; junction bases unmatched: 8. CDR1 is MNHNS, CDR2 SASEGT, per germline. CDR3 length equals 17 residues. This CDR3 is CASSELRTGGYTGELFF. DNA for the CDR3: TGTGCCAGCAGTGAATTAAGGACGGGAGGGTACACCGGGGAGCTGTTTTTT.

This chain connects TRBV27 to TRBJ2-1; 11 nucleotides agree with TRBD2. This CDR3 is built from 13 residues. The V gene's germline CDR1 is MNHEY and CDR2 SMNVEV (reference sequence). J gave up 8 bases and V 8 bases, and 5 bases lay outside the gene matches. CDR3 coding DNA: TGTGCCAGCGGACTTAGCGGGAGGGATGAGCAGTTCTTC. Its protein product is CASGLSGRDEQFF.

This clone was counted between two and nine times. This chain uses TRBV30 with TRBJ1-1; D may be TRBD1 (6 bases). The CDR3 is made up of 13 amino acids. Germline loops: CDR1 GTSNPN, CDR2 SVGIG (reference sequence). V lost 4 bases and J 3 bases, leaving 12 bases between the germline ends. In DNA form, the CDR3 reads TGTGCCTGGAACCCAGGGGTGGACACTGAAGCTTTCTTT. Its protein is CAWNPGVDTEAFF.

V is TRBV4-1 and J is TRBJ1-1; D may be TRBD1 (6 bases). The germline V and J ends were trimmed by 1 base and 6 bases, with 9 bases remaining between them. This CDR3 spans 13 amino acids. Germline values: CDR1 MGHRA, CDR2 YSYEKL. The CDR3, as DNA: TGCGCCAGCAGCCAAGGGACAGTGGCTGAAGCTTTCTTT. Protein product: CASSQGTVAEAFF.

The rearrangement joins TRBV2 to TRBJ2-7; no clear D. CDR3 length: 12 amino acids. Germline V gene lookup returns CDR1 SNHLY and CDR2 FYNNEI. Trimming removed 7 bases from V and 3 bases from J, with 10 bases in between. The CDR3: CASISSLYEQYF. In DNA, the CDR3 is TGTGCCAGCATCAGTTCTCTCTACGAGCAGTACTTC.

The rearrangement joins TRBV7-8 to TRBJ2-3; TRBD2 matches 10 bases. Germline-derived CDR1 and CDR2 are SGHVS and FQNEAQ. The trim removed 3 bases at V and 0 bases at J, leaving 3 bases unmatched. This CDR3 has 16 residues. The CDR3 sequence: CASSFGLAVSTDTQYF. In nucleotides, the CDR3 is TGTGCCAGCAGCTTTGGACTAGCGGTTAGCACAGATACGCAGTATTTT.

CDR3: CASSLWAGAYEQYF. CDR3 nucleotide sequence: TGTGCCAGCAGCTTATGGGCGGGAGCCTACGAGCAGTACTTC. The gene calls are TRBV7-2 and TRBJ2-7, with 7 bases fitting TRBD2. In germline, CDR1 is SGHTA, CDR2 FQGNSA. After removal of 2 bases from V and 2 bases from J, the junction contained 3 bases not matched to a gene. The CDR3 length is 14 residues.

CDR3 nucleotides: TGTGCCAGCAGTAAGCAGGGGGTTATGAACACTGAAGCTTTCTTT. Amino acids: CASSKQGVMNTEAFF. The rearrangement links TRBV27 to TRBJ1-1; 7 bases are shared with TRBD1. Germline values: CDR1 MNHEY, CDR2 SMNVEV (reference sequence). Losses at the gene ends were 5 bases for V and 0 bases for J; bases not matched to a gene: 6. This CDR3 is built from 15 residues.

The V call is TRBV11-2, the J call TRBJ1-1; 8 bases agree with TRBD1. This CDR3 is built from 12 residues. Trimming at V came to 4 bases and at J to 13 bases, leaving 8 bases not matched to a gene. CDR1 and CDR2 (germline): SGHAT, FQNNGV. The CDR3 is CASSWTGSGVFF. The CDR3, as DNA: TGTGCCAGCAGCTGGACAGGGAGTGGAGTTTTCTTT.

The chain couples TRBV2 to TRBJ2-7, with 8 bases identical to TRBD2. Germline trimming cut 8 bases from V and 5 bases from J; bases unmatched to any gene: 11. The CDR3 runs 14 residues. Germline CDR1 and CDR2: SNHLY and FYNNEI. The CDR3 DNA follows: TGTGCCAGCTGGATGGGGACTAGATGGAACGAGCAGTACTTC. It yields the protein CASWMGTRWNEQYF.

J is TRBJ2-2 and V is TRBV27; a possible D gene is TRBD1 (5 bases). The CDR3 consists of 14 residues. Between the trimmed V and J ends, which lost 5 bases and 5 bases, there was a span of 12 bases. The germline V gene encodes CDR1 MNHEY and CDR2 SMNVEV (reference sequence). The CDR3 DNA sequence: TGTGCCAGCAGTCGTCGTAGGGGTACCGGGGAGCTGTTTTTT. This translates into CASSRRRGTGELFF.

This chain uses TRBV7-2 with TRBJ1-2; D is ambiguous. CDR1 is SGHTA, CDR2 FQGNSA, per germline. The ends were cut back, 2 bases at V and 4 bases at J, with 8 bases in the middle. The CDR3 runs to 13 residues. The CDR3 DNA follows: TGTGCCAGCAGCTTATTTCAGCGCTATGGCTACACCTTC. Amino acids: CASSLFQRYGYTF.

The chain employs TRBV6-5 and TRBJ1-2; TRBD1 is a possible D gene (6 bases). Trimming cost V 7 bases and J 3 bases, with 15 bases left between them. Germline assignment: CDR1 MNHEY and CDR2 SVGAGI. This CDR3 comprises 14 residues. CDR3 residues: CASTRQASDYGYTF. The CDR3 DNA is TGTGCCAGCACCAGACAGGCAAGCGACTATGGCTACACCTTC.

CDR3 in amino acids: CASSLSGAPDTQYF. The CDR3 nucleotides are TGTGCCAGCAGTTTGAGCGGGGCGCCAGATACGCAGTATTTT. The chain links TRBV28 to TRBJ2-3; the match to TRBD2 covers 7 bases. The CDR3 has 14 residues. CDR1 and CDR2 (germline): MDHEN, SYDVKM. V shed 3 bases, J shed 4 bases, and the junction held 4 bases outside the gene matches.

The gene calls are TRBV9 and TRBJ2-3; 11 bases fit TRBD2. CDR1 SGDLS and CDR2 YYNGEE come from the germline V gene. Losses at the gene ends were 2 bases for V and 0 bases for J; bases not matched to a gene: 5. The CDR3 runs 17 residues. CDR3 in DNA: TGTGCCAGCAGCGTTAATAGCGGGGGGGCTAGCACAGATACGCAGTATTTT. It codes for CASSVNSGGASTDTQYF. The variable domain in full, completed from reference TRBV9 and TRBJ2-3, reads DSGVTQTPKHLITATGQRVTLRCSPRSGDLSVYWYQQSLDQGLQFLIQYYNGEERAKGNILERFSAQQFPDLHSELNLSSLELGDSALYFCASSVNSGGASTDTQYFGPGTRLTVL.

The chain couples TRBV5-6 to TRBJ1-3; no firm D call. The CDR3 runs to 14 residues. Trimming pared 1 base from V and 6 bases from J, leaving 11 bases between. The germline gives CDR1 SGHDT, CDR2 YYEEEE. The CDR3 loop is CASSLYHRENTIYF. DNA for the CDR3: TGTGCCAGCAGCTTGTATCATCGGGAAAACACCATATATTTT. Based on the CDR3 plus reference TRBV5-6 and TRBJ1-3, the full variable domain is DAGVTQSPTHLIKTRGQQVTLRCSPKSGHDTVSWYQQALGQGPQFIFQYYEEEERQRGNFPDRFSGHQFPNYSSELNVNALLLGDSALYLCASSLYHRENTIYFGEGSWLTVV.

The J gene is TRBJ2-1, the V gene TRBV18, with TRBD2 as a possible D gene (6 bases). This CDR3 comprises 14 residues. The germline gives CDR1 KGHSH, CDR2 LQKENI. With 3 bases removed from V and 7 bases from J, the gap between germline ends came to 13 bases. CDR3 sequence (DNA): TGTGCCAGCTCACCGGGGGGTAGTAATAATGAGCAGTTCTTC. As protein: CASSPGGSNNEQFF.

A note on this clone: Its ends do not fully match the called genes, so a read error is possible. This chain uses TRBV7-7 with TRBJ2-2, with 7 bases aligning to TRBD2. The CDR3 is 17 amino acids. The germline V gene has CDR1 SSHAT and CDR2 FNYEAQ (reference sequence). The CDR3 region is CASSLDPGGMNTGELFF. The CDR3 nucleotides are TGTGCTAGCAGCTTAGATCCGGGGGGTATGAACACCGGGGAGCTGTTTTTT.

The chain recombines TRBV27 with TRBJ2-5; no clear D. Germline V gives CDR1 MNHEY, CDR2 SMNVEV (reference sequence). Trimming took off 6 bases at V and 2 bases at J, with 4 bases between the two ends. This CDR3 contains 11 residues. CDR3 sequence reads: CASSSQETQYF. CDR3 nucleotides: TGTGCCAGCAGCTCTCAAGAGACCCAGTACTTC.

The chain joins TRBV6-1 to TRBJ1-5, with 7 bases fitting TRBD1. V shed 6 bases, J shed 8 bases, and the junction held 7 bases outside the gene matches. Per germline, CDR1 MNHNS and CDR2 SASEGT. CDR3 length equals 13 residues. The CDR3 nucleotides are TGTGCCAGCAGGAAACAGGGGCCGGAGCCCCAGCATTTT. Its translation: CASRKQGPEPQHF.

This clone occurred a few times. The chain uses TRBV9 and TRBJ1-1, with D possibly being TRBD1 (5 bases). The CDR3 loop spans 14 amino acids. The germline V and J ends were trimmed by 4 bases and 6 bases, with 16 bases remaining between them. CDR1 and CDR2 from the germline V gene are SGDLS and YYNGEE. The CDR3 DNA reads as TGTGCCAGCAGCCTTCGCACGCAGGGTTCTGAAGCTTTCTTT. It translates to CASSLRTQGSEAFF.

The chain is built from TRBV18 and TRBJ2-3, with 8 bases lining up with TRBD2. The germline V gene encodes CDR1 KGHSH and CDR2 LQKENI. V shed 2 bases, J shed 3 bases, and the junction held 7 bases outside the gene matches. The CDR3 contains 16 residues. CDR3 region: CASSPTASGPTDTQYF. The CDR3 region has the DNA TGTGCCAGCTCACCAACGGCTAGCGGGCCGACAGATACGCAGTATTTT.

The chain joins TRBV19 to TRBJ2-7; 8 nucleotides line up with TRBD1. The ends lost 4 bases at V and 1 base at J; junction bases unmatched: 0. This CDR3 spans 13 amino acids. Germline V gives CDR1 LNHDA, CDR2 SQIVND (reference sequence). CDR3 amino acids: CASSRTGSYEQYF. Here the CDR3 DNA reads TGTGCCAGTAGTAGGACAGGGTCCTACGAGCAGTACTTC.

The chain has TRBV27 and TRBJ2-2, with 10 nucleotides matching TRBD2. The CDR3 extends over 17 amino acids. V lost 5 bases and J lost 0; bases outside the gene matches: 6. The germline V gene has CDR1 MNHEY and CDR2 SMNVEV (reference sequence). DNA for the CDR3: TGTGCCAGCAGTCCGAGGACTAGCGGTGCGAACACCGGGGAGCTGTTTTTT. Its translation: CASSPRTSGANTGELFF.

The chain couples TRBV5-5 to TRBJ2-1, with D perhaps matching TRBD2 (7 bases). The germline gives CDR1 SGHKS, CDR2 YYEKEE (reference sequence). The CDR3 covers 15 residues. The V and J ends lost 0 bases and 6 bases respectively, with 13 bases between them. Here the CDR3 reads CASSLARGGLNEQFF. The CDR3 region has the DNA TGTGCCAGCAGCTTGGCTAGGGGGGGGCTCAATGAGCAGTTCTTC.

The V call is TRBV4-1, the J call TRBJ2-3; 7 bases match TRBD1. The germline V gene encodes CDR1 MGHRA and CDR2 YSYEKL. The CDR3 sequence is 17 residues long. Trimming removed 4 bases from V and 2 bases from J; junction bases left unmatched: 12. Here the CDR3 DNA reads TGCGCCAGCAGCCCCGGGGTTGTGACAGGGATCACAGATACGCAGTATTTT. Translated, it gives CASSPGVVTGITDTQYF.

CDR3 loop: CASSDLVFDTQYF. CDR3 DNA: TGTGCCAGCAGCGATCTAGTTTTTGATACGCAGTATTTT. The V and J genes are TRBV7-9 and TRBJ2-3; D gene ambiguous. V lost 5 bases to trimming and J lost 6 bases, with 12 bases between them. The CDR3 loop spans 13 amino acids. Germline CDR1 is SEHNR and CDR2 is FQNEAQ (reference sequence).

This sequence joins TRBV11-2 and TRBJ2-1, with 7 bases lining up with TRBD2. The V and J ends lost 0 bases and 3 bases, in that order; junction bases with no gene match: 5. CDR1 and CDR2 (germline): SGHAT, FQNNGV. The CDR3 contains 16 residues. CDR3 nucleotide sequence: TGTGCCAGCAGCTTAGATCGGGGGGAGTTCTACAATGAGCAGTTCTTC. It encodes CASSLDRGEFYNEQFF.

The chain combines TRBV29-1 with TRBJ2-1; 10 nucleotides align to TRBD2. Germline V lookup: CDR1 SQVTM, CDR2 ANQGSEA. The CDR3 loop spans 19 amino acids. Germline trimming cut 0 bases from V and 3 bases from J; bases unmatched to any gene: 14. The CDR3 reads CSVEDLAGARFDLYNEQFF. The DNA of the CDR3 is TGCAGCGTTGAAGATCTAGCGGGAGCCCGATTCGACCTCTACAATGAGCAGTTCTTC.